The clone carrying this T cell receptor (beta chain) was observed a handful of times. This sample was taken from a study of blood T cell repertoires in COVID-19. Looking at the study overall: From the United States, Italy and Spain came samples of acute and convalescent COVID-19. PBMCs, B-cell-depleted T cells, or T cells provided the cDNA or gDNA that made up the material.

The CDR3 is 15 amino acids. CDR1 is MGHRA, CDR2 YSYEKL, per germline. The V end lost 1 base, the J end lost 1 base, and 11 bases lay between the germline ends. Profiled with immunoSEQ multiplex PCR; TCRdb holds only in-frame clones, not every one. There are 110,000 to 150,000 clones in the sample; 75% to 90% occur only once, and roughly 10% lies in the top ten. The sequenced sample was PBMCs or T cells enriched from blood (not recorded which). The J gene is TRBJ2-7, the V gene TRBV4-1; tentatively, D is TRBD1 (6 bases). This TCR came from a man between 60 and 75 years old who had recovered from COVID-19. The CDR3 region is CASSQAGTPSYEQYF. The CDR3 DNA reads as TGCGCCAGCAGCCAAGCCGGGACACCTTCCTACGAGCAGTACTTC.